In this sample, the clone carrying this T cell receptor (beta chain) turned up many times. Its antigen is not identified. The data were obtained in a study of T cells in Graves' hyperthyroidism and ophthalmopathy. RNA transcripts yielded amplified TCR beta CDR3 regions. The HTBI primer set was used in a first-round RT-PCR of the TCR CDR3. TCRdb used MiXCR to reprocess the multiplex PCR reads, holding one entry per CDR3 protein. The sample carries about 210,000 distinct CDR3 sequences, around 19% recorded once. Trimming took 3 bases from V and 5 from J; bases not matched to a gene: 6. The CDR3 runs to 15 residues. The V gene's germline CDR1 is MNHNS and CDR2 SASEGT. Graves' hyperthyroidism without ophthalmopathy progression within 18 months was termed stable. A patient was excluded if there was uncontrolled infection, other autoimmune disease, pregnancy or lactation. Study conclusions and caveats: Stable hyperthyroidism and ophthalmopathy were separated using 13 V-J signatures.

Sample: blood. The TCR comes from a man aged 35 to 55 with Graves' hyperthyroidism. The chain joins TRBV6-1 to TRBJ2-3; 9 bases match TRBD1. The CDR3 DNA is TGTGCCAGCAGTGACTGGGACAGGGCGGGAGATACGCAGTATTTT. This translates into CASSDWDRAGDTQYF.